This T cell receptor (beta chain) is drawn from a study of cytotoxic CD8 clonotypes in ibrutinib-treated CLL (dated by TCRdb to about 2021). With respect to the entire study: In this cohort, 15 patients were treatment-naive and ten to eleven were relapsed/refractory, while 17 to 18 had unmutated IGHV. Every sample from remission and from progressive disease was obtained while the patients were still on ibrutinib. Response samples were obtained after a median of approximately twelve months of treatment, with a range of about 6 to 36 months. Partial responses were observed in some 24 patients and complete responses in 2; after a median follow-up of roughly 72 months, remission was maintained in some 14 patients and progression was observed in about twelve. Longitudinal samples were obtainable from about 30% of the 86 participants in the trial. Cryopreserved peripheral blood mononuclear cells were collected at three points: before therapy, at response, and at either sustained remission or disease progression. On average, each sample yielded roughly 250,000 productive templates and tens of thousands of productive rearrangements.

The time point label here, explained by the study, means: about a year on ibrutinib. For TCR beta library preparation, 1.5 to 2 micrograms of genomic DNA were extracted from the cryopreserved PBMCs. High-throughput TCR beta sequencing was performed on longitudinal blood samples from CLL patients receiving ibrutinib monotherapy. The patients took part in an open-label, single-center phase 2 trial of ibrutinib monotherapy. The investigation overall reported the following: Baseline clonality was found to be higher than that of age-matched healthy donors and was strongly correlated with circulating CD8+ T-cell counts. Lymph node repertoires were not examined, and the timing of sampling was not matched between patients in sustained remission and those whose disease progressed. An increase in clonality was observed at ibrutinib response, with clonality remaining stable during sustained remission and falling back toward baseline at progression. Public clonotypes were rare and either shrank or stayed stable during treatment, and the rise in clonality at ibrutinib response reflected expansion of private clonotypes.

The germline V gene yields SGHAT for CDR1 and FQNNGV for CDR2. V lost 4 bases and J lost 4 bases, and the count of bases not matched to a germline gene is 3. The CDR3, cysteine through phenylalanine, is 15 amino acids long. The entry retains the CDR3 DNA only, 45 bases that are in frame from base 1. About this clone: Its antigen specificity is not known. No base quality values were provided; no much bigger clone lies one nucleotide off.

The goal of deep resolution MiSeq sequencing was a depth between 1 in 1 million and 1 in 200,000 T cells, and coverage averaged 10x per clonotype. TCR beta libraries were generated with the immunoSEQ hsTCRB Kit. The published analysis was carried out like this. ImmunoSEQ Data Assistant and ImmunoSEQ Analyzer were used for data analysis, and V, D and J genes were assigned according to IMGT definitions. Clonality, with values ranging from 0 to 1, was calculated as one minus the normalized Shannon entropy of productive rearrangement frequencies. Public clonotype analysis was restricted to overrepresented clonotypes comprising at least 0.05% of each patient's repertoire. Repertoires from thirteen age-matched healthy donors in immuneACCESS were used as clonality controls. TCRdb obtained this table from immuneACCESS and retained in-frame rearrangements with V and J assigned. These tables miss some clones; where compared with another copy, unresolved V genes account for less than half of the shortfall, and the remainder is unexplained. D and trimming were read from the DNA, whereas the V and J calls and clone size are those reported in that table. Within this sample are hundreds of thousands of clones, with more than 65% of them counted one time only. The ten largest clones add up to about 6.2% of the sample.

The V and J segments used are TRBV11-2 and TRBJ2-1, with 11 central nucleotides matching TRBD1. Sequencing was performed on PBMCs, taken after 12 months of ibrutinib treatment. The receptor's source is a human donor with chronic lymphocytic leukemia. Here is the DNA: TGTGCCAGCAGCTCGGGACAGGGGGAGTACAATGAGCAGTTCTTC. This is translated as CASSSGQGEYNEQFF.